Listed here are 11 T cell receptor beta chains from one sample, sequenced in a study of blood T cell repertoires in COVID-19. Profiled with immunoSEQ multiplex PCR; TCRdb holds only in-frame clones, not every one. Of fewer than 70,000 clones in the sample, about four fifths were seen once. The specimen sequenced was peripheral blood. All receptors derive from a young man with COVID-19, enrolled during active disease.

The chain is built from TRBV4-3 and TRBJ2-7; weak D call: TRBD1 (5 bases). The CDR3 consists of 15 residues. Germline values: CDR1 LGHNA, CDR2 YSLEER. The V and J ends lost 0 bases and 0 bases respectively, with 9 bases between them. The CDR3 region is CASSQDQGNSYEQYF. CDR3 nucleotide sequence: TGCGCCAGCAGCCAAGATCAGGGAAACTCCTACGAGCAGTACTTC.

The V call is TRBV27, the J call TRBJ2-2, with 7 bases aligning to TRBD2. The CDR3 sequence is 17 residues long. CDR1 is MNHEY, CDR2 SMNVEV, per germline (reference sequence). The J segment lost 5 bases and the V segment lost 3 bases, leaving 12 bases of the junction unmatched. CDR3 DNA: TGTGCCAGCAGTTTTCTCCCCCTTCATAGCGGGACCGGGGAGCTGTTTTTT. Protein sequence: CASSFLPLHSGTGELFF.

In DNA, the CDR3 is TGCGCCAGCAGTTGGGACATGTACGAGCAGTACTTC. It specifies CASSWDMYEQYF. V is TRBV5-1 and J is TRBJ2-7; a possible D gene is TRBD1 (6 bases). Germline CDR1 SGHRS, CDR2 YFSETQ. This CDR3 has 12 residues. V lost 5 bases and J lost 4, with 10 bases in between.

CDR3 DNA: TGTGCCAGCAGCTTGGGGGTGAGTACGGGTGCAGAGCAGTACTTC. This codes for CASSLGVSTGAEQYF. The V and J genes are TRBV5-6 and TRBJ2-7; D is undetermined. The CDR3 runs to 15 residues. CDR1 SGHDT and CDR2 YYEEEE come from the germline V gene. Trimming took 0 bases from V and 7 from J, leaving 17 bases between them.

The DNA for the CDR3 is TGCAGCGTTGTTGTCGGCTCTGGGGCCAACGTCCTGACTTTC. Protein sequence: CSVVVGSGANVLTF. The V gene is TRBV29-1, the J gene TRBJ2-6; D not resolved. The V gene's germline CDR1 is SQVTM and CDR2 ANQGSEA. With 4 bases removed from V and 0 bases from J, the gap between germline ends came to 7 bases. The CDR3 has 14 residues.

This clone was observed a single time. The chain combines TRBV27 with TRBJ2-7; D gene ambiguous. CDR1 MNHEY and CDR2 SMNVEV come from the germline V gene (reference sequence). Trimming took off 2 bases at V and 4 bases at J, with 12 bases between the two ends. CDR3 size: 14 residues. In nucleotides, the CDR3 is TGTGCCAGCAGTTTACAAGCACAGAATTACGAGCAGTACTTC. The encoded protein is CASSLQAQNYEQYF.

The rearrangement joins TRBV3-1 (or the pseudogene TRBV3-2) to TRBJ2-1, with 8 bases aligning to TRBD2. The CDR3 loop spans 13 amino acids. V was pared by 4 bases and J by 9 bases, with 5 bases of the junction left unmatched. The V gene's germline CDR1 is LGHDT and CDR2 YNNKEL (reference sequence). As DNA, the CDR3 is TGTGCCAGCAGCCCGGGGGGGGAGGGTGAGCAGTTCTTC. Translating it yields CASSPGGEGEQFF.

The V gene is TRBV5-6, the J gene TRBJ2-1, with D tentatively TRBD2 (5 bases). Trimming shortened V by 0 bases and J by 0 bases, and 10 bases separated the two germline ends. Germline-derived CDR1 and CDR2 are SGHDT and YYEEEE. The CDR3 spans 16 residues. This chain's CDR3 is CASSLGASGSYNEQFF. Written as DNA, the CDR3 is TGTGCCAGCAGCTTGGGGGCGAGCGGCTCCTACAATGAGCAGTTCTTC.

The sample holds a few counts of this clone. V gene TRBV28 combines with J gene TRBJ1-5; D is possibly TRBD1 (5 bases). The CDR3 totals 16 residues. Between the trimmed V and J ends, which lost 5 bases and 1 base, there was a span of 15 bases. Germline V lookup: CDR1 MDHEN, CDR2 SYDVKM. The DNA for the CDR3 is TGTGCCAGCAGTCTCCGGGCAGGGTTCAGCAATCAGCCCCAGCATTTT. This codes for CASSLRAGFSNQPQHF.

The chain carries TRBV7-2 and TRBJ2-5, with TRBD1 as a possible D gene (6 bases). V gave up 2 bases and J gave up 5 bases, with 12 bases separating them. Germline assignment: CDR1 SGHTA and CDR2 FQGNSA. The CDR3 runs to 14 residues. The CDR3 bases are TGTGCCAGCAGCTTATCAGGGGCCGGGGAGACCCAGTACTTC. It encodes CASSLSGAGETQYF. Based on the CDR3 plus reference TRBV7-2 and TRBJ2-5, the full variable domain is GAGVSQSPSNKVTEKGKDVELRCDPISGHTALYWYRQSLGQGLEFLIYFQGNSAPDKSGLPSDRFSAERTGGSVSTLTIQRTQQEDSAVYLCASSLSGAGETQYFGPGTRLLVL.

This rearrangement joins TRBV5-6 to TRBJ1-1, with 9 positions matching TRBD1. This CDR3 is built from 16 residues. With 0 bases clipped from V and 1 base from J, the junction kept 4 bases outside the gene matches. Per the germline V gene, CDR1 is SGHDT and CDR2 is YYEEEE. CDR3 nucleotides: TGTGCCAGCAGCTTGGGAATGACAGGGGGGAACACTGAAGCTTTCTTT. Its translation: CASSLGMTGGNTEAFF.